This TCR beta chain was found in a study of cytomegalovirus exposure and HLA in healthy donors. Study conclusions and caveats: Cytomegalovirus association was listed for about 150 TCR beta chains.

Concerning this clone: Antigen unknown.

The donors were members of the validation cohort comprising approximately 110 subjects, separate from the roughly 680-subject first cohort. Libraries were prepared by immunoSEQ multiplex PCR; TCRdb keeps only in-frame clonotypes and omits some of them. The sample consists of more than 150,000 clones, around 90% of them appearing once. After removal of 6 bases from V and 3 bases from J, the junction contained 6 bases not matched to a gene. The CDR3 covers 14 residues. Per germline, CDR1 MDHEN and CDR2 SYDVKM. The V and J genes are TRBV28 and TRBJ2-7, with 9 bases matching TRBD1. The sequenced material came from PBMCs. This clonotype was sampled from a young man in good health and CMV-seronegative. CDR3 sequence reads: CASSLSDRGYEQYF. CDR3 bases: TGTGCCAGCAGCCTATCGGACAGGGGCTACGAGCAGTACTTC.